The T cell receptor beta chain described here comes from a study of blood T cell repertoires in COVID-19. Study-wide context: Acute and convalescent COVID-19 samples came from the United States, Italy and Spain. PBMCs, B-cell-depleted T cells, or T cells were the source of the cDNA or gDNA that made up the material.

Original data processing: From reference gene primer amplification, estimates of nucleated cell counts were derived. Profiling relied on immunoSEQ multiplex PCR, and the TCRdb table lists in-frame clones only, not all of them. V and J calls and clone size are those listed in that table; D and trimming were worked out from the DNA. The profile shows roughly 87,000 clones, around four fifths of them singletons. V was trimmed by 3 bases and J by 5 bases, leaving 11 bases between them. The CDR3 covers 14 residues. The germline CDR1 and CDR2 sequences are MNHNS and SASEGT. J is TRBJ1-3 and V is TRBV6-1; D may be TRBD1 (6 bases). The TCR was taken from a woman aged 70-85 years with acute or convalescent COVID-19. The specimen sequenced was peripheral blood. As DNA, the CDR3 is TGTGCCAGCAGTGACAGGGGAGTAAGAAACACCATATATTTT. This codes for CASSDRGVRNTIYF.